Listed below are T cell receptor beta chains from one sample, sequenced in a study of blood T cell repertoires in COVID-19. Sequencing was performed with immunoSEQ multiplex PCR; in TCRdb, only in-frame clones are kept and a portion is missing. The repertoire has approximately 330,000 clones, roughly 90% of them found once; the top ten carry 3.5% to 4.5%. Material for sequencing was peripheral blood. The receptors were gathered from a woman between 45 and 60 years old with active or convalescent COVID-19. Each CDR3 is given with its conserved first and last residue. Fields, in order: CDR3 DNA, CDR3 protein, clone size, D gene, V gene, J gene. The D gene is left open where the match is weak. Some rows mark clone size as missing; the rest say once, few, many or name a class of expanded clone.

DNA: TGTGCCAGCAGTCCCTCATGGCGGGGTTACGAGCAGTACTTC
CDR3: CASSPSWRGYEQYF
size: once
D: NA
V: TRBV27
J: TRBJ2-7

DNA: TGTGCCACCAGCAGAGAGACGGGAGTGCGTACCGGGGAGCTGTTTTTT
CDR3: CATSRETGVRTGELFF
size: NA
D: NA
V: TRBV15
J: TRBJ2-2

DNA: TGTGCCAGCTCATCCGACAGAAATCAGCCCCAGCATTTT
CDR3: CASSSDRNQPQHF
size: NA
D: NA
V: TRBV18
J: TRBJ1-5

DNA: TGTGCCAGCAGCTCGCGGGGAACAAACTATGGCTACACCTTC
CDR3: CASSSRGTNYGYTF
size: NA
D: NA
V: TRBV7-8
J: TRBJ1-2

DNA: TGTGCCAGCAGTGGGAGCGGGGAGGTGGATGAGCAGTTCTTC
CDR3: CASSGSGEVDEQFF
size: medium-sized
D: TRBD2
V: TRBV6-4
J: TRBJ2-1

DNA: TGTGCCAGCAGCTCAAAATCCGGCGGGGAAGAGACCCAGTACTTC
CDR3: CASSSKSGGEETQYF
size: NA
D: NA
V: TRBV5-4
J: TRBJ2-5

DNA: TGTGCCAGCAGCCGCCTTGCGGGCGCTGGCTATGGCTACACCTTC
CDR3: CASSRLAGAGYGYTF
size: NA
D: NA
V: TRBV13
J: TRBJ1-2

DNA: TGTGCCAGCAGCCAGTCAGGTGGCTACACCTTC
CDR3: CASSQSGGYTF
size: few
D: NA
V: TRBV9
J: TRBJ1-2

DNA: TGCGCCAGCAGCCTGATGCGGTGGGGGGAAGATAAACTGTTTTTT
CDR3: CASSLMRWGEDKLFF
size: NA
D: NA
V: TRBV5-1
J: TRBJ1-4

DNA: TGTGCCAGCAGCGTAGTTGGTGGTGGAGGAGATACGCAGTATTTT
CDR3: CASSVVGGGGDTQYF
size: NA
D: NA
V: TRBV9
J: TRBJ2-3

DNA: TGTGCCAGCAGCTGGACCTCAGGGGTTGGCTACACCTTC
CDR3: CASSWTSGVGYTF
size: NA
D: NA
V: TRBV5-4
J: TRBJ1-2

DNA: TGTGCCATCAGTTTTCCGCCCGGGACAGGGGGCTTCACGAACACCGGGGAGCTGTTTTTT
CDR3: CAISFPPGTGGFTNTGELFF
size: NA
D: TRBD1
V: TRBV10-3
J: TRBJ2-2

DNA: TGTGCCAGTAGTATTCTTTGGAGGGAACTAGCCAAAAACATTCAGTACTTC
CDR3: CASSILWRELAKNIQYF
size: NA
D: NA
V: TRBV19
J: TRBJ2-4

DNA: TGCAGCGTTGAAAACACGGGAGGGGACTATGGCTACACCTTC
CDR3: CSVENTGGDYGYTF
size: NA
D: NA
V: TRBV29-1
J: TRBJ1-2

DNA: TGCGCCAGCAGCCCCCGGGACAGTTCCTACGAGCAGTACTTC
CDR3: CASSPRDSSYEQYF
size: NA
D: TRBD1
V: TRBV4-1
J: TRBJ2-7

DNA: TGTGCCAGCAGCCAAGAAACTAGCGCCAACACCGGGGAGCTGTTTTTT
CDR3: CASSQETSANTGELFF
size: NA
D: TRBD2
V: TRBV4-2
J: TRBJ2-2

DNA: TGTGCCAGTATCCCCCCCACAAGGCCACCTAGGTGGGTTTTTGCCTGCGTCTACGAGCAGTACTTC
CDR3: CASIPPTRPPRWVFACVYEQYF
size: NA
D: NA
V: TRBV19
J: TRBJ2-7

DNA: TGCGCCAGCAGCCAAGGGACAGGGAGTGATGGCTACACCTTC
CDR3: CASSQGTGSDGYTF
size: NA
D: TRBD1
V: TRBV4-1
J: TRBJ1-2

DNA: TGTGCCAGCAGTGACGGAGGGATGAGAGGCACTGAAGCTTTCTTT
CDR3: CASSDGGMRGTEAFF
size: NA
D: NA
V: TRBV25-1
J: TRBJ1-1

DNA: TGTGCCTTGGACTACTCCTCCTACAATGAGCAGTTCTTC
CDR3: CALDYSSYNEQFF
size: once
D: NA
V: TRBV30
J: TRBJ2-1

DNA: TGTGCCAGCTCACTAAGGACAGGGGGCCCCACTAACTATGGCTACACCTTC
CDR3: CASSLRTGGPTNYGYTF
size: NA
D: TRBD1
V: TRBV18
J: TRBJ1-2

DNA: TGTGCCAGCAGCTCCTCTACCGGGACAGGGGACGAGCAGTACTTC
CDR3: CASSSSTGTGDEQYF
size: few
D: TRBD1
V: TRBV27
J: TRBJ2-7

DNA: TGTGCCAGCAGTCGGGGGGCGTCCATGGATACGCAGTATTTT
CDR3: CASSRGASMDTQYF
size: NA
D: NA
V: TRBV27
J: TRBJ2-3

DNA: TGTGCCACAACATCAGGGGAACTAGGGAATGAGCAGTTCTTC
CDR3: CATTSGELGNEQFF
size: NA
D: NA
V: TRBV10-3
J: TRBJ2-1

DNA: TGTGCCAGCAGCCCGGGACTAGCGGGAGTCACCGGGGAGCTGTTTTTT
CDR3: CASSPGLAGVTGELFF
size: NA
D: TRBD2
V: TRBV7-3
J: TRBJ2-2

DNA: TGTGCCAGCACCTTCGACAGGGCGGACGGCTACACCTTC
CDR3: CASTFDRADGYTF
size: NA
D: TRBD1
V: TRBV12-3/TRBV12-4
J: TRBJ1-2

DNA: TGTGCCAGCAGCTCCACTCGTGGCGAGCAGTACTTC
CDR3: CASSSTRGEQYF
size: NA
D: NA
V: TRBV11-2
J: TRBJ2-7

DNA: TGCGCCAGCAGGTTGGGTCCCCACACAGATACGCAGTATTTT
CDR3: CASRLGPHTDTQYF
size: NA
D: NA
V: TRBV5-1
J: TRBJ2-3

DNA: TGTGCCAGCAGTATCGTTCTGGGAGGGGTCAATGAGCAGTTCTTC
CDR3: CASSIVLGGVNEQFF
size: NA
D: TRBD2
V: TRBV6-5
J: TRBJ2-1

DNA: TGTGCCATTGGACAGACGGACACTGAAGCTTTCTTT
CDR3: CAIGQTDTEAFF
size: NA
D: NA
V: TRBV2
J: TRBJ1-1

DNA: TGTGCCAGCAGTTACGGGAGAGGAGCGGGAGGGTACTCCTACGAGCAGTACTTC
CDR3: CASSYGRGAGGYSYEQYF
size: few
D: TRBD2
V: TRBV6-2/TRBV6-3
J: TRBJ2-7

DNA: TGTGCCAGCAGCTTCACATCCGGGGAGCTGTTTTTT
CDR3: CASSFTSGELFF
size: few
D: NA
V: TRBV5-4
J: TRBJ2-2

DNA: TGTGCCAGCAGTTGGACAGGGTCCGGGGGAAACACCATATATTTT
CDR3: CASSWTGSGGNTIYF
size: NA
D: TRBD1
V: TRBV6-6
J: TRBJ1-3

DNA: TGTGCCAGCAGGGCCCCCCGGGACAGCTACAATCAGCCCCAGCATTTT
CDR3: CASRAPRDSYNQPQHF
size: NA
D: TRBD1
V: TRBV2
J: TRBJ1-5

DNA: TGTGCCAGCAGTCGGGACAGGGTGAATTCACCCCTCCACTTT
CDR3: CASSRDRVNSPLHF
size: once
D: TRBD1
V: TRBV2
J: TRBJ1-6

DNA: TGTGCCAGCAGACATACCGGGACTAGCGGGGGAGGGGGCACAGATACGCAGTATTTT
CDR3: CASRHTGTSGGGGTDTQYF
size: NA
D: TRBD2
V: TRBV11-2
J: TRBJ2-3

DNA: TGTGCCAGCACCCAGGACAGGGCAGGTGGCTACACCTTC
CDR3: CASTQDRAGGYTF
size: NA
D: TRBD1
V: TRBV7-8
J: TRBJ1-2

DNA: TGTGCCAGCAGCCCCGACAGAGTCTACCCCAATGAGCAGTTCTTC
CDR3: CASSPDRVYPNEQFF
size: NA
D: NA
V: TRBV6-2/TRBV6-3
J: TRBJ2-1

DNA: TGTGCCAGCAGGGATAGGGGTTCTAACTATGGCTACACCTTC
CDR3: CASRDRGSNYGYTF
size: NA
D: NA
V: TRBV6-5
J: TRBJ1-2

DNA: TGTGCCAGTAGTATAGGACAGGGGGTTAGCACTGAAGCTTTCTTT
CDR3: CASSIGQGVSTEAFF
size: NA
D: TRBD1
V: TRBV19
J: TRBJ1-1

DNA: TGCGCCAGCAGCTTGGCTGTGACATCGAACACTGAAGCTTTCTTT
CDR3: CASSLAVTSNTEAFF
size: NA
D: NA
V: TRBV5-1
J: TRBJ1-1

DNA: TGTGCCAGCAGCCCCCGCGGTGGCGGGTCAGATACGCAGTATTTT
CDR3: CASSPRGGGSDTQYF
size: NA
D: NA
V: TRBV7-3
J: TRBJ2-3

DNA: TGTGCCAGCAGGGGTCGGGAGGGCCCCACAGATACGCAGTATTTT
CDR3: CASRGREGPTDTQYF
size: NA
D: TRBD2
V: TRBV7-8
J: TRBJ2-3

DNA: TGTGCCAGCAGCCGGACAGACCAAGAGACCCAGTACTTC
CDR3: CASSRTDQETQYF
size: NA
D: NA
V: TRBV7-3
J: TRBJ2-5

DNA: TGCGCCAGCAGCTCAGGACAGGGGATCTACGAGCAGTACTTC
CDR3: CASSSGQGIYEQYF
size: NA
D: TRBD1
V: TRBV5-1
J: TRBJ2-7

DNA: TGTGCCAGCAGCTTACCGGGACTAGGGATTGGTAATGAGCAGTTCTTC
CDR3: CASSLPGLGIGNEQFF
size: NA
D: TRBD2
V: TRBV7-2
J: TRBJ2-1

DNA: TGTGCCAGCAGTTTACAGGGATTGGATACGCAGTATTTT
CDR3: CASSLQGLDTQYF
size: NA
D: NA
V: TRBV27
J: TRBJ2-3

DNA: TGCGCCAGCAGCCCGACAGGGCCAAATGAGCAGTTCTTC
CDR3: CASSPTGPNEQFF
size: NA
D: TRBD1
V: TRBV5-1
J: TRBJ2-1

DNA: TGTGCCAGCAGCAGACAGGTTCCTAACTACGAGCAGTACTTC
CDR3: CASSRQVPNYEQYF
size: NA
D: NA
V: TRBV6-5
J: TRBJ2-7

DNA: TGTGCCAGCAGCGTACGTCCAGGCGCCGGGGAGCTGTTTTTT
CDR3: CASSVRPGAGELFF
size: NA
D: NA
V: TRBV9
J: TRBJ2-2

DNA: TGTGCCAGCAGCGGCAAGGAGAGCTCCTATAATTCACCCCTCCACTTT
CDR3: CASSGKESSYNSPLHF
size: NA
D: NA
V: TRBV7-2
J: TRBJ1-6

DNA: TGTGCCAGCAGCCCCTCGGGACAGTGGAACACTGAAGCTTTCTTT
CDR3: CASSPSGQWNTEAFF
size: NA
D: TRBD1
V: TRBV3-1/TRBV3-2
J: TRBJ1-1

DNA: TGTGCCAGCTCACCACCAGGGGCGAACACCGGGGAGCTGTTTTTT
CDR3: CASSPPGANTGELFF
size: NA
D: NA
V: TRBV18
J: TRBJ2-2

DNA: TGTGCCACCAGTGATACAGGGGACCCTTACGACAGGGGAAAGTTTGGGCCCCAGCATTTT
CDR3: CATSDTGDPYDRGKFGPQHF
size: NA
D: TRBD1
V: TRBV24-1
J: TRBJ1-5

DNA: TGTGCCAGCAGTCTGTCTCTAGCGGAGAACTACGAGCAGTACTTC
CDR3: CASSLSLAENYEQYF
size: NA
D: TRBD2
V: TRBV6-1
J: TRBJ2-7

DNA: TGTGCCAGCAGCCCCGGCGGGGTATATTATGGCTACACCTTC
CDR3: CASSPGGVYYGYTF
size: once
D: NA
V: TRBV7-2
J: TRBJ1-2

DNA: TGTGCCAGCAGTGTCCTGGGGCAGTATAATGAAAAACTGTTTTTT
CDR3: CASSVLGQYNEKLFF
size: NA
D: NA
V: TRBV2
J: TRBJ1-4